This T cell receptor beta chain came from a study of T cell responses to AZD1222 COVID-19 vaccine. Measured with immunoSEQ multiplex PCR; TCRdb has only the in-frame clones, and not every one. The sample holds about 140,000 clones, about 92% seen once. It was second doses at about 4 or about 12 weeks that were pooled. Germline-derived CDR1 and CDR2 are MDHEN and SYDVKM. This CDR3 spans 17 amino acids. With 8 bases clipped from V and 5 bases from J, the junction kept 9 bases outside the gene matches. Whole-study findings and limits: Recipients of AZD1222 seropositive at baseline numbered only 5 to 7. CD4 TCRs associated with vaccination spanned spike, dominating at 160-218 and 743-854.

A word on this clone: Antigen: not known.

The source is an adult who received the AZD1222 COVID-19 vaccine. The chain recombines TRBV28 with TRBJ2-4; 16 positions match TRBD2. The material sequenced was peripheral blood, taken 28 days after the second AZD1222 dose. The CDR3 is CASVGTSGRAGENIQYF. The CDR3 DNA sequence: TGTGCCAGCGTTGGGACTAGCGGGAGGGCCGGCGAAAACATTCAGTACTTC.